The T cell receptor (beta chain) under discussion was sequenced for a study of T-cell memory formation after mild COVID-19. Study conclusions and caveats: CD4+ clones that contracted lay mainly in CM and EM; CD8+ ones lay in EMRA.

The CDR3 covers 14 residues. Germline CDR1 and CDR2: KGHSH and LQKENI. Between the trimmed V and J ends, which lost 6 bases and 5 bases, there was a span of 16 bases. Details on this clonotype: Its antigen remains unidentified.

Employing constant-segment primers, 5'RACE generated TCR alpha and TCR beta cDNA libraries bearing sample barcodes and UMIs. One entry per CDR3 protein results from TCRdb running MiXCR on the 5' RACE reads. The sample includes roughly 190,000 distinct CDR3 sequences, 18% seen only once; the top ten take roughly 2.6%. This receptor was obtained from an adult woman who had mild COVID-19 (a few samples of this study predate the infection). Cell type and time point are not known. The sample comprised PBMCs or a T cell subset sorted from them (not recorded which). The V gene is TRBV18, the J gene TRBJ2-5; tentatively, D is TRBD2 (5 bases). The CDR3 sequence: CASSSSSGAETQYF. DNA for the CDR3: TGTGCCAGCTCCTCTTCAAGCGGCGCGGAGACCCAGTACTTC. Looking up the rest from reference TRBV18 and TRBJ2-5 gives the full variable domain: NAGVMQNPRHLVRRRGQEARLRCSPMKGHSHVYWYRQLPEEGLKFMVYLQKENIIDESGMPKERFSAEFPKEGPSILRIQQVVRGDSAAYFCASSSSSGAETQYFGPGTRLLVL.